The rows below give T cell receptor beta chains drawn from one sample of a study of blood T cell repertoires in COVID-19. This table comes from immunoSEQ multiplex PCR, and its TCRdb copy is limited to in-frame clones, with some not included. The data show 270,000 or so clones, about 88% seen once. The sample comprised PBMCs or T cells enriched from blood (not recorded which). These TCRs come from a woman between 50 and 59 years old who had been exposed to COVID-19. The CDR3 runs from the conserved cysteine through the conserved F or W. Fields, in order: clone size, V gene, J gene, D gene, CDR3 protein, CDR3 DNA. A D gene is named only where the DNA matches it firmly. Not all rows give a size; the values are once, few, many and, for expanded clones, a class.

size: -; V: TRBV7-9; J: TRBJ2-3; D: -; CDR3: CASSFRGQHTDTQYF; DNA: TGTGCCAGCAGCTTTAGAGGGCAGCACACAGATACGCAGTATTTT
size: -; V: TRBV28; J: TRBJ2-3; D: -; CDR3: CASSNLYTDTQYF; DNA: TGTGCCAGCAGTAATCTCTACACAGATACGCAGTATTTT
size: -; V: TRBV28; J: TRBJ2-3; D: TRBD2; CDR3: CASSHSPGTSGGTPDTQYF; DNA: TGTGCCAGCAGTCACTCTCCCGGGACTAGCGGGGGGACCCCAGATACGCAGTATTTT
size: -; V: TRBV20-1; J: TRBJ2-7; D: -; CDR3: CSASLGVRTGTYEQYF; DNA: TGCAGTGCTAGTCTTGGTGTGCGTACAGGGACCTACGAGCAGTACTTC
size: -; V: TRBV7-9; J: TRBJ2-2; D: -; CDR3: CASSPFTGELFF; DNA: TGTGCCAGCAGCCCTTTTACCGGGGAGCTGTTTTTT
size: -; V: TRBV7-3; J: TRBJ2-3; D: TRBD2; CDR3: CASSETSVSTDTQYF; DNA: TGTGCCAGCAGCGAAACTAGCGTGAGCACAGATACGCAGTATTTT
size: few; V: TRBV7-2; J: TRBJ2-1; D: TRBD2; CDR3: CASSPWTSFNEQFF; DNA: TGTGCCAGCAGCCCGTGGACTAGTTTTAATGAGCAGTTCTTC
size: -; V: TRBV2; J: TRBJ2-1; D: TRBD1; CDR3: CATGGWSNEQFF; DNA: TGTGCCACAGGGGGCTGGTCGAATGAGCAGTTCTTC
size: -; V: TRBV7-2; J: TRBJ2-2; D: -; CDR3: CASSSSTPGELFF; DNA: TGTGCCAGCAGCTCTAGCACACCCGGGGAGCTGTTTTTT
size: once; V: TRBV7-6; J: TRBJ1-6; D: TRBD1; CDR3: CASSLWTGEGNSPLHF; DNA: TGTGCCAGCAGCTTATGGACAGGTGAAGGTAATTCACCCCTCCACTTT
size: -; V: TRBV2; J: TRBJ1-5; D: TRBD1; CDR3: CASKSRQGWSNQPQHF; DNA: TGTGCCAGCAAGTCCCGACAGGGCTGGAGCAATCAGCCCCAGCATTTT
size: -; V: TRBV19; J: TRBJ2-2; D: TRBD1; CDR3: CASSPAAGTANTGELFF; DNA: TGTGCCAGTAGTCCGGCCGCCGGGACAGCTAACACCGGGGAGCTGTTTTTT
size: -; V: TRBV11-2; J: TRBJ1-2; D: TRBD1; CDR3: CASSFLGTGSLDYTF; DNA: TGTGCCAGCAGCTTTCTTGGGACAGGCTCTCTGGACTACACCTTC
size: -; V: TRBV6-1; J: TRBJ1-4; D: -; CDR3: CASSDSSGSSLTEKLFF; DNA: TGTGCCAGCAGTGATTCCTCCGGGTCCTCCTTGACCGAAAAACTGTTTTTT
size: -; V: TRBV7-3; J: TRBJ1-1; D: -; CDR3: CASSLILLRFEAFF; DNA: TGTGCCAGCAGCTTAATACTTCTGAGATTTGAAGCTTTCTTT
size: -; V: TRBV18; J: TRBJ1-5; D: TRBD1; CDR3: CASSPIPGQGASQPQHF; DNA: TGTGCCAGCTCACCCATCCCGGGACAGGGGGCGAGTCAGCCCCAGCATTTT
size: -; V: TRBV4-1; J: TRBJ2-7; D: TRBD1; CDR3: CASSLSTGTEIYEQYF; DNA: TGCGCCAGCAGCCTCTCCACCGGGACAGAGATCTACGAGCAGTACTTC
size: -; V: TRBV7-9; J: TRBJ2-7; D: -; CDR3: CASSLAQRPLDEQYF; DNA: TGTGCCAGCAGCTTAGCCCAGCGGCCCCTAGACGAGCAGTACTTC
size: few; V: TRBV15; J: TRBJ1-3; D: -; CDR3: CATMRGYAGNTIYF; DNA: TGTGCCACCATGAGGGGGTACGCTGGAAACACCATATATTTT
size: -; V: TRBV5-1; J: TRBJ2-4; D: TRBD2; CDR3: CASSLTAGGDLAKNIQYF; DNA: TGCGCCAGCAGCTTGACGGCGGGGGGCGACCTAGCCAAAAACATTCAGTACTTC
size: -; V: TRBV5-6; J: TRBJ1-3; D: TRBD1; CDR3: CASRATGTGNTIYF; DNA: TGTGCCAGCAGGGCGACAGGGACTGGAAACACCATATATTTT
size: -; V: TRBV19; J: TRBJ2-5; D: -; CDR3: CASKEADLRETQYF; DNA: TGTGCCAGCAAGGAGGCAGACCTCCGGGAGACCCAGTACTTC
size: -; V: TRBV5-1; J: TRBJ1-5; D: TRBD1; CDR3: CASSLAGTGNQPQHF; DNA: TGCGCCAGCAGCTTGGCGGGGACAGGGAATCAGCCCCAGCATTTT
size: -; V: TRBV21-1; J: TRBJ2-5; D: -; CDR3: CASSVQGSKETQYF; DNA: TGTGCCAGCAGCGTACAGGGTAGTAAAGAGACCCAGTACTTC
size: -; V: TRBV3-1/TRBV3-2; J: TRBJ1-1; D: -; CDR3: CASSQVPEGGEAFF; DNA: TGTGCCAGCAGCCAAGTCCCCGAGGGTGGGGAAGCTTTCTTT
size: -; V: TRBV3-1/TRBV3-2; J: TRBJ2-7; D: -; CDR3: CASSQAGAFSYEQYF; DNA: TGTGCCAGCAGCCAAGCAGGGGCTTTCTCCTACGAGCAGTACTTC
size: -; V: TRBV10-3; J: TRBJ1-2; D: -; CDR3: CAISGANYGYTF; DNA: TGTGCCATCAGCGGGGCTAACTATGGCTACACCTTC
size: -; V: TRBV29-1; J: TRBJ1-1; D: -; CDR3: CSVEGGRTAGAFF; DNA: TGCAGCGTTGAAGGAGGTCGGACGGCGGGCGCTTTCTTT
size: once; V: TRBV5-1; J: TRBJ2-3; D: -; CDR3: CASSPTGIWTDTQYF; DNA: TGCGCCAGCAGCCCGACGGGGATTTGGACAGATACGCAGTATTTT
size: -; V: TRBV3-1/TRBV3-2; J: TRBJ2-1; D: TRBD2; CDR3: CASSQEWGLAGGEQFF; DNA: TGTGCCAGCAGCCAAGAATGGGGACTAGCGGGGGGTGAGCAGTTCTTC
size: -; V: TRBV5-1; J: TRBJ1-1; D: TRBD1; CDR3: CASSSPGQGARVPEAFF; DNA: TGCGCCAGCAGCTCACCGGGACAGGGGGCGCGGGTACCTGAAGCTTTCTTT
size: -; V: TRBV19; J: TRBJ1-3; D: -; CDR3: CATRGNPSLDTIYF; DNA: TGTGCCACCCGCGGGAACCCCTCACTGGACACCATATATTTT
size: -; V: TRBV9; J: TRBJ1-2; D: -; CDR3: CASSVERGNYGYTF; DNA: TGTGCCAGCAGCGTAGAACGGGGGAACTATGGCTACACCTTC
size: -; V: TRBV7-2; J: TRBJ2-5; D: -; CDR3: CASSLVSGAETQYF; DNA: TGTGCCAGCAGCTTAGTTAGCGGCGCAGAGACCCAGTACTTC
size: -; V: TRBV30; J: TRBJ2-7; D: -; CDR3: CAWGGGSDYEQYF; DNA: TGTGCCTGGGGAGGAGGATCCGACTACGAGCAGTACTTC
size: few; V: TRBV5-1; J: TRBJ2-3; D: -; CDR3: CASSLAGQGSADTQYF; DNA: TGCGCCAGCAGCTTGGCCGGGCAGGGGAGCGCAGATACGCAGTATTTT
size: -; V: TRBV10-3; J: TRBJ2-5; D: -; CDR3: CAISEGRGETQYF; DNA: TGTGCCATCAGTGAAGGCAGGGGAGAGACCCAGTACTTC
size: -; V: TRBV15; J: TRBJ2-2; D: -; CDR3: CATSMARARTGELFF; DNA: TGTGCCACCAGCATGGCCAGGGCTCGTACCGGGGAGCTGTTTTTT
size: -; V: TRBV19; J: TRBJ1-1; D: -; CDR3: CASSIFQGNTEAFF; DNA: TGTGCCAGTAGTATATTTCAGGGGAACACTGAAGCTTTCTTT
size: -; V: TRBV4-2; J: TRBJ2-3; D: -; CDR3: CASSPRGTDTQYF; DNA: TGTGCCAGCAGCCCCCGGGGAACAGATACGCAGTATTTT
size: -; V: TRBV25-1; J: TRBJ1-2; D: -; CDR3: CASSVDSVNYGYTF; DNA: TGTGCCAGCAGTGTTGACAGCGTTAACTATGGCTACACCTTC
size: -; V: TRBV5-5; J: TRBJ1-2; D: -; CDR3: CASSLVTGRDYGYTF; DNA: TGTGCCAGCAGCTTGGTAACGGGTCGGGACTATGGCTACACCTTC
size: -; V: TRBV5-8; J: TRBJ1-6; D: -; CDR3: CASSLSFSALHF; DNA: TGTGCCAGCAGCCTTTCCTTTTCGGCCCTCCACTTT
size: -; V: TRBV9; J: TRBJ1-4; D: TRBD1; CDR3: CASSYGTGNEGLFF; DNA: TGTGCCAGCAGCTACGGGACAGGGAATGAGGGTCTGTTTTTT
size: -; V: TRBV4-3; J: TRBJ2-5; D: TRBD2; CDR3: CASSQDSGTSRQETQYF; DNA: TGCGCCAGCAGCCAAGATTCGGGGACTAGCCGTCAAGAGACCCAGTACTTC
size: few; V: TRBV12-3/TRBV12-4; J: TRBJ2-5; D: -; CDR3: CASSLWGEETQYF; DNA: TGTGCCAGCAGTTTGTGGGGGGAAGAGACCCAGTACTTC
size: few; V: TRBV5-6; J: TRBJ2-1; D: TRBD1; CDR3: CASSWNRGLTYNEQFF; DNA: TGTGCCAGCAGCTGGAACAGGGGGCTGACCTACAATGAGCAGTTCTTC
size: -; V: TRBV7-9; J: TRBJ1-3; D: -; CDR3: CASSRQQSGNTIYF; DNA: TGTGCCAGCAGCCGACAACAATCTGGAAACACCATATATTTT
size: -; V: TRBV10-1; J: TRBJ2-6; D: -; CDR3: CASIERWWRGLRNSGANVLTF; DNA: TGCGCCAGCATTGAACGATGGTGGCGGGGGCTTCGTAACTCTGGGGCCAACGTCCTGACTTTC
size: -; V: TRBV28; J: TRBJ1-5; D: -; CDR3: CASSLKSASAGVYGNQPQHF; DNA: TGTGCCAGCAGTTTAAAAAGCGCTTCGGCAGGGGTATATGGCAATCAGCCCCAGCATTTT
size: few; V: TRBV6-5; J: TRBJ2-7; D: -; CDR3: CASRDLYYEQYF; DNA: TGTGCCAGCAGGGACTTGTACTACGAGCAGTACTTC
size: -; V: TRBV18; J: TRBJ2-7; D: TRBD1; CDR3: CASSPTGGAVGEQYF; DNA: TGTGCCAGCTCACCCACAGGGGGCGCGGTGGGAGAGCAGTACTTC
size: few; V: TRBV5-1; J: TRBJ2-2; D: -; CDR3: CASSPDFNTGELFF; DNA: TGCGCCAGCAGTCCGGACTTTAACACCGGGGAGCTGTTTTTT
size: -; V: TRBV9; J: TRBJ1-1; D: TRBD1; CDR3: CASSVAGDRRAFF; DNA: TGTGCCAGCAGCGTAGCGGGGGACAGGCGAGCTTTCTTT
size: -; V: TRBV13; J: TRBJ2-7; D: -; CDR3: CASSLAGSSYEQYF; DNA: TGTGCCAGCAGCTTAGCGGGGAGCTCCTACGAGCAGTACTTC
size: many; V: TRBV29-1; J: TRBJ1-1; D: -; CDR3: CSVEERARSGAFF; DNA: TGCAGCGTTGAAGAAAGGGCCCGTAGCGGAGCTTTCTTT
size: -; V: TRBV6-6; J: TRBJ2-5; D: -; CDR3: CASSYPGGTQYF; DNA: TGTGCCAGCAGTTACCCCGGAGGGACCCAGTACTTC
size: -; V: TRBV4-3; J: TRBJ1-1; D: TRBD1; CDR3: CASSQENRGLEAFF; DNA: TGCGCCAGCAGCCAAGAGAACAGGGGGCTCGAAGCTTTCTTT
size: -; V: TRBV5-1; J: TRBJ2-1; D: TRBD2; CDR3: CASSFAGTSGPYEQFF; DNA: TGCGCCAGCAGCTTCGCCGGGACTAGCGGGCCTTATGAGCAGTTCTTC